This T cell receptor beta chain is drawn from a study of blood T cell repertoires in COVID-19. On the study more broadly: Sources were T cells, B-cell-depleted T cells, or PBMCs; the material itself was cDNA or gDNA.

Data came from immunoSEQ multiplex PCR; TCRdb stores just in-frame clones and leaves some out. The sample holds roughly 400,000 clones, about nine tenths seen once. The CDR3 has 13 amino acids. The germline V and J ends were trimmed by 6 bases and 8 bases, with 16 bases remaining between them. The chain recombines TRBV12-3 or TRBV12-4 with TRBJ1-2, with a weak D call TRBD1 (6 bases). The source of this sequence is a woman in her 30s who had recovered from COVID-19. The specimen was PBMCs or T cells enriched from blood (not recorded which). The CDR3 nucleotides are TGTGCCAGCAGCCAGAAGCAGGGGAAAGGCTACACCTTC. Protein: CASSQKQGKGYTF.